This T cell receptor (beta chain) was sequenced in a study of beta chain features in type 1 diabetes. Broader study findings: In all four CD4+ subsets, TCRB CDR3 length was significantly, moderately reduced in type 1 diabetes.

Expressed TCRB transcripts were sequenced because the isolated RNA had all been reverse transcribed beforehand. Libraries were prepared by immunoSEQ multiplex PCR; TCRdb keeps only in-frame clonotypes and omits some of them. The table shows about 650,000 clones, with around 12% occurring only once. This clone has only a few counts. The antigen is not known. Germline loops: CDR1 KGHSH, CDR2 LQKENI. The CDR3 runs 15 residues. V lost 0 bases and J 10 bases, leaving 16 bases between the germline ends. The sequencing sample was made of naive CD4+ T cells from blood. V is TRBV18 and J is TRBJ2-1; D remains ambiguous. The origin of this receptor is a young man with type 1 diabetes. Here the CDR3 reads CASSPPALPRREQFF. Here the CDR3 DNA reads TGTGCCAGCTCACCACCGGCCCTGCCACGGCGGGAGCAGTTCTTC.